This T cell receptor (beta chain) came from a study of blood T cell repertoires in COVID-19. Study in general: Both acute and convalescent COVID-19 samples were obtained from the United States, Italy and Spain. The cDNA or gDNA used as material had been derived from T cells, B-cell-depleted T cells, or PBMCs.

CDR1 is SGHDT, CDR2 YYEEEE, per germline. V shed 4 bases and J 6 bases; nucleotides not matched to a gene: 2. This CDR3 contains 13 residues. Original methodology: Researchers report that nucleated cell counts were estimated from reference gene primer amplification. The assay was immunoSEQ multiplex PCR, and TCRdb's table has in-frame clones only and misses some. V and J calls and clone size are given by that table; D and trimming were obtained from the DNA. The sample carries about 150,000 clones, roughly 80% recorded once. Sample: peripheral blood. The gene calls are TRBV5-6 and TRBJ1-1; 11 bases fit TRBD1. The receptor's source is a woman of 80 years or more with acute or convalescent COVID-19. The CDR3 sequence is CASSPGQGAEAFF. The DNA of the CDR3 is TGTGCCAGCAGCCCGGGACAGGGGGCTGAAGCTTTCTTT.